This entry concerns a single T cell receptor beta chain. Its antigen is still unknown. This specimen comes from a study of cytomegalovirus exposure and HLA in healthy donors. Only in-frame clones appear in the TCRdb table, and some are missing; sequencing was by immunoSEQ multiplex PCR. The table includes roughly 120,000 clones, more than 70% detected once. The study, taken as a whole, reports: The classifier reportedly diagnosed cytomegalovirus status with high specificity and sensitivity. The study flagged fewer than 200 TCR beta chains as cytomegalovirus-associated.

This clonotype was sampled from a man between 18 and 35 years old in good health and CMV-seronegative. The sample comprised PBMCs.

Written as DNA, the CDR3 is TGTGCCAGCAGCCCCCGGGACAAAATTAATTCACCCCTCCACTTT. Its translation: CASSPRDKINSPLHF. V usage is TRBV27 and J usage is TRBJ1-6, with D possibly being TRBD1 (6 bases). Trimming stripped 6 bases from V and 6 bases from J, with 15 bases between. Looked up from germline, CDR1 is MNHEY and CDR2 is SMNVEV (reference sequence). This CDR3 is 15 amino acids long.